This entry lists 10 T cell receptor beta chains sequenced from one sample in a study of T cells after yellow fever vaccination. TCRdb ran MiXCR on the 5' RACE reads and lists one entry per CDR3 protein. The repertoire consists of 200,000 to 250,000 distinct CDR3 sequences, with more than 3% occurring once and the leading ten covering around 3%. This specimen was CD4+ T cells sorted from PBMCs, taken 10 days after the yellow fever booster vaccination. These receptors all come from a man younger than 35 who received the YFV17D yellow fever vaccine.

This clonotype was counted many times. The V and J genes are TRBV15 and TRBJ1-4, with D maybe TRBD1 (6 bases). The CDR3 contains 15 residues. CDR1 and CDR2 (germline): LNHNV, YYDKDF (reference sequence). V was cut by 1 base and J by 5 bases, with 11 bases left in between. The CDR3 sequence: CATSRVTGPNEKLFF. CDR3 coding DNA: TGTGCCACCAGCAGAGTCACAGGGCCCAATGAAAAACTGTTTTTT. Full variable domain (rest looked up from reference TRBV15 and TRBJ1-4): DAMVIQNPRYQVTQFGKPVTLSCSQTLNHNVMYWYQQKSSQAPKLLFHYYDKDFNNEADTPDNFQSRRPNTSFCFLDIRSPGLGDTAMYLCATSRVTGPNEKLFFGSGTQLSVL.

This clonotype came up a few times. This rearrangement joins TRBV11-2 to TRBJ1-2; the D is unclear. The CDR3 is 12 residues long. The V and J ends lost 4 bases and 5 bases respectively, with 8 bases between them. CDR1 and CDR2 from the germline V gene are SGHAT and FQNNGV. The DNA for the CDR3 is TGTGCCAGCAGCTCCAGGAGTTATGGCTACACCTTC. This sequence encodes CASSSRSYGYTF.

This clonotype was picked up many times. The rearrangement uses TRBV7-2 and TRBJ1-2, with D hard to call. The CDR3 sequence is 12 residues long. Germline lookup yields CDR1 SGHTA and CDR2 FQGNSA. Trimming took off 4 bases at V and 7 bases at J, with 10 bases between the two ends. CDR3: CASSSSRGGYTF. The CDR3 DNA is TGTGCCAGCAGCTCCTCCCGGGGTGGCTACACCTTC.

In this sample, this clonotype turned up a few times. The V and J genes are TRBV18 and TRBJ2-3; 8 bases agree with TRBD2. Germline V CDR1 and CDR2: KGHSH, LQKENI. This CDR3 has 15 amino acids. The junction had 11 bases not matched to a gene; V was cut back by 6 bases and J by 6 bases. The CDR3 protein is CASSHHDGGADTQYF. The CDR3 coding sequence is TGTGCCAGCTCTCACCATGACGGGGGGGCCGATACGCAGTATTTT. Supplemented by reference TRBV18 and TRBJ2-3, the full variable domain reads NAGVMQNPRHLVRRRGQEARLRCSPMKGHSHVYWYRQLPEEGLKFMVYLQKENIIDESGMPKERFSAEFPKEGPSILRIQQVVRGDSAAYFCASSHHDGGADTQYFGPGTRLTVL.

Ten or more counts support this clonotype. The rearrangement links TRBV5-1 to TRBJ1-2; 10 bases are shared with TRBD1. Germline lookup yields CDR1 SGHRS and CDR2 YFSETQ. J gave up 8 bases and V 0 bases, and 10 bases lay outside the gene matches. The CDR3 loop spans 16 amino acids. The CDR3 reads CASSLDGTGVWNGYTF. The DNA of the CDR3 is TGCGCCAGCAGCTTGGACGGGACAGGGGTCTGGAACGGCTACACCTTC.

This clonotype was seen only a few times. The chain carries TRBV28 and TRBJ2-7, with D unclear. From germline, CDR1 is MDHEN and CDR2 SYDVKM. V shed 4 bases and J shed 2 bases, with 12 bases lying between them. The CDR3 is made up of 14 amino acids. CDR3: CASSSLTATYEQYV. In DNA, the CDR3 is TGTGCCAGCAGTTCCCTAACAGCAACCTACGAGCAGTACGTC.

CDR3 sequence reads: CASKDRGTYEQYV. CDR3 in DNA: TGTGCCAGCAAGGACAGGGGAACCTACGAGCAGTACGTC. The chain combines TRBV6-6 with TRBJ2-7, with 9 nucleotides matching TRBD1. This CDR3 is built from 13 residues. Germline V gene sequence: CDR1 MNHNY, CDR2 SVGAGI (reference sequence). With V trimmed by 7 bases and J by 2 bases, 3 bases remained unmatched.

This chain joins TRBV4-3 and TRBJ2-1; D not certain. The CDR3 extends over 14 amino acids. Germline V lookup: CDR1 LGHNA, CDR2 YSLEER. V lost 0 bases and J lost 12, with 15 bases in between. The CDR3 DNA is TGCGCCAGCAGCCAAGATCCCATCGAAGGGTCGCAGTTCTTC. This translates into CASSQDPIEGSQFF.

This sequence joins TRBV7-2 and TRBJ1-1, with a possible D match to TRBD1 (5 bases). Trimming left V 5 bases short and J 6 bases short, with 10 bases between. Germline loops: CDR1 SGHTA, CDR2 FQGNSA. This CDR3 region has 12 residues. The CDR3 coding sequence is TGTGCCAGCAGCGCCGACAGTCCTGAAGCTTTCTTT. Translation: CASSADSPEAFF. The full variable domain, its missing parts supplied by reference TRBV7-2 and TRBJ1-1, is GAGVSQSPSNKVTEKGKDVELRCDPISGHTALYWYRQSLGQGLEFLIYFQGNSAPDKSGLPSDRFSAERTGGSVSTLTIQRTQQEDSAVYLCASSADSPEAFFGQGTRLTVV.

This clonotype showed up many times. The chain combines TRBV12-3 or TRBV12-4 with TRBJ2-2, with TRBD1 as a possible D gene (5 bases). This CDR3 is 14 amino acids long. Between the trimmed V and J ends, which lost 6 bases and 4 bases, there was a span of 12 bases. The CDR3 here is CASSPRQITGELFF. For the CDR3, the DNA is TGTGCCAGCAGCCCTAGACAGATCACCGGGGAGCTGTTTTTT.